At least ten counts were recorded for the clone carrying this T cell receptor (beta chain). Researchers took RNA transcripts and amplified the TCR beta CDR3 regions from them. HTBI primers were used for first-round RT-PCR of the TCR CDR3. TCRdb re-analysed the multiplex PCR reads in MiXCR, keeping a single row per CDR3 protein. This sample has around 720,000 distinct CDR3 sequences, with about 35% found just once. This specimen comes from a study of T cells in Graves' hyperthyroidism and ophthalmopathy. Patients aged 18 to 65 had newly diagnosed hyperthyroidism lasting under 2 months. Trimming shortened V by 1 base and J by 2 bases, and 9 bases separated the two germline ends. The CDR3 consists of 16 residues. Germline V lookup: CDR1 SGHAT, CDR2 FQNNGV.

This sequence originates from a woman aged 40 to 50 with Graves' hyperthyroidism. Sequencing used blood. This chain connects TRBV11-2 to TRBJ2-6; D gene unclear. CDR3 amino acids: CASSLAWGTGANVLTF. In DNA form, the CDR3 reads TGTGCCAGCAGCTTAGCTTGGGGTACTGGGGCCAACGTCCTGACTTTC.